This T cell receptor beta chain derives from a study of blood T cell repertoires in COVID-19. As for the study in general: Samples representing acute and convalescent COVID-19 were sourced from the United States, Italy and Spain.

Trimming took 5 bases from V and 1 from J; bases not matched to a gene: 5. In germline, CDR1 is MNHEY, CDR2 SMNVEV (reference sequence). The CDR3 runs 16 residues. In the authors' methods: For nucleated cells, counts were estimated from reference gene primer amplification. Profiling relied on immunoSEQ multiplex PCR, and the TCRdb table lists in-frame clones only, not all of them. Clone size and the V and J calls come from that table; the DNA yielded D and trimming. The sample yields about 170,000 clones, about 84% seen once. Adults between about 18 and 89 years of age took part from more than 20 US areas. The study counted Cohort 3 donors as recovered given two negative PCRs, clearance, or symptom resolution.

The sequencing sample was made of PBMCs or T cells enriched from blood (not recorded which). The chain links TRBV27 to TRBJ1-5; TRBD1 agrees at 10 bases. The receptor comes from a man between 50 and 59 years old who had recovered from COVID-19. The CDR3: CASSRWTGGSNQPQHF. In nucleotides, the CDR3 is TGTGCCAGCAGTCGATGGACAGGGGGAAGCAATCAGCCCCAGCATTTT.